This record concerns one TCR beta chain sequence. Profiling relied on immunoSEQ multiplex PCR, and the TCRdb table lists in-frame clones only, not all of them. The sample records more than 80,000 clones, about 92% being singletons. This sample is drawn from a study of blood T cell repertoires in COVID-19. This CDR3 region has 13 residues. From germline, CDR1 is LGHNA and CDR2 YNFKEQ. V lost 3 bases, J lost 5 bases, and 11 bases lay in between. The sequencing input was peripheral blood. The gene calls are TRBV4-2 and TRBJ2-7; the D gene is possibly TRBD2 (6 bases). The sequence derives from a young man with COVID-19, enrolled during active disease. CDR3 loop: CASSHQGGDEQYF. In DNA, the CDR3 is TGTGCCAGCAGCCACCAGGGAGGCGACGAGCAGTACTTC.